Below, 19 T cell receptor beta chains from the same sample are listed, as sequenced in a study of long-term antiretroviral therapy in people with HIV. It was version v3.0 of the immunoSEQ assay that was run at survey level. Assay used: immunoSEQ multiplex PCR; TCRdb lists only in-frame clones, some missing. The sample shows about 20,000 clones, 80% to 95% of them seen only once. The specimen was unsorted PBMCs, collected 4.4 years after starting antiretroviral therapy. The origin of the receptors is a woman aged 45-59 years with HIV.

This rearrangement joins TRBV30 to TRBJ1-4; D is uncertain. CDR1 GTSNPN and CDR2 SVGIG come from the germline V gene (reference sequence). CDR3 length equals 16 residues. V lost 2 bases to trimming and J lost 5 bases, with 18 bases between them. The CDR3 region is CAWSPHVEAGNEKLFF. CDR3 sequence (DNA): TGTGCCTGGAGTCCACACGTAGAGGCGGGAAATGAAAAACTGTTTTTT.

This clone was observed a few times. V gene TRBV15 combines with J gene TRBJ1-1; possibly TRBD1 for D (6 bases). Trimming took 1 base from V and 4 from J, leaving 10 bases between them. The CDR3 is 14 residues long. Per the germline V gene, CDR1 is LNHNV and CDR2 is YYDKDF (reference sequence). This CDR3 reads CATSRGGGLTEAFF. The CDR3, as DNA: TGTGCCACCAGCAGAGGTGGGGGGCTCACTGAAGCTTTCTTT. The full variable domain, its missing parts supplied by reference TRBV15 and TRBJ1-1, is DAMVIQNPRYQVTQFGKPVTLSCSQTLNHNVMYWYQQKSSQAPKLLFHYYDKDFNNEADTPDNFQSRRPNTSFCFLDIRSPGLGDTAMYLCATSRGGGLTEAFFGQGTRLTVV.

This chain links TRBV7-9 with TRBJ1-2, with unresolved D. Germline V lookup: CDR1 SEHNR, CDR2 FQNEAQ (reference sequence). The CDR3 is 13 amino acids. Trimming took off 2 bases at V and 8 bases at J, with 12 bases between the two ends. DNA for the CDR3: TGTGCCAGCAGCTTAAACTCTGATGGCGGCTACACCTTC. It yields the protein CASSLNSDGGYTF.

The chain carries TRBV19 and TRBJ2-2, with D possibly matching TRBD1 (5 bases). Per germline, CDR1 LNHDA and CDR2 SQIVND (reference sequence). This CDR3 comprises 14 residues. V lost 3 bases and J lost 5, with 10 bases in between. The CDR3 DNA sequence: TGTGCCAGTAGTATCAGGGTTGATACCGGGGAGCTGTTTTTT. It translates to CASSIRVDTGELFF.

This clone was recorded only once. The CDR3: CAHGGTGGGYTF. The CDR3 DNA sequence: TGTGCCCACGGAGGGACAGGCGGTGGCTACACCTTC. The rearrangement uses TRBV30 and TRBJ1-2, with 8 bases fitting TRBD1. The CDR3 spans 12 residues. The germline V gene has CDR1 GTSNPN and CDR2 SVGIG (reference sequence). V dropped 8 bases and J dropped 7; count of bases not matched to a gene: 9.

The CDR3 region has the DNA TGCGCCAGCAGCACAGGTGGGATTTCCTACGAGCAGTACTTC. Its translation: CASSTGGISYEQYF. The rearrangement joins TRBV5-1 to TRBJ2-7, with D perhaps TRBD1 (5 bases). V was cut by 4 bases and J by 1 base, with 12 bases left in between. In germline, CDR1 is SGHRS, CDR2 YFSETQ. The CDR3 has 14 amino acids.

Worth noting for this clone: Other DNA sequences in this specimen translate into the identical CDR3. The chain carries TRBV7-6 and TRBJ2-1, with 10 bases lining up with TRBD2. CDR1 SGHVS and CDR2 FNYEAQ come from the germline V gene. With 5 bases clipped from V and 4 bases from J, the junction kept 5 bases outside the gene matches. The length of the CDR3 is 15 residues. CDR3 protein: CASSLSGGSYNEQFF. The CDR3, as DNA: TGTGCCAGCAGCCTTAGCGGGGGGAGTTACAATGAGCAGTTCTTC. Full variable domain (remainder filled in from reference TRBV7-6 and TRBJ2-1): GAGVSQSPRYKVTKRGQDVALRCDPISGHVSLYWYRQALGQGPEFLTYFNYEAQQDKSGLPNDRFSAERPEGSISTLTIQRTEQRDSAMYRCASSLSGGSYNEQFFGPGTRLTVL.

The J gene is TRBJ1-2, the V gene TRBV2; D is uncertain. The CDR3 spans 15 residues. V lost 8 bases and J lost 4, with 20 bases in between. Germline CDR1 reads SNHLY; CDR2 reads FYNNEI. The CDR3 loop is CASDEVEAGSYGYTF. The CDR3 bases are TGTGCCAGCGATGAGGTGGAGGCAGGAAGCTATGGCTACACCTTC.

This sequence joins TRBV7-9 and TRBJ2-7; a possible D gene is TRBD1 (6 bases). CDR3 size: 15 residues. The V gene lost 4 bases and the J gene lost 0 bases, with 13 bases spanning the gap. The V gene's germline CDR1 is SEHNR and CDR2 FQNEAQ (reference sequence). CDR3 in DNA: TGTGCCAGCAGCTCCCCCGACAGGAGCTCCTACGAGCAGTACTTC. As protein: CASSSPDRSSYEQYF.

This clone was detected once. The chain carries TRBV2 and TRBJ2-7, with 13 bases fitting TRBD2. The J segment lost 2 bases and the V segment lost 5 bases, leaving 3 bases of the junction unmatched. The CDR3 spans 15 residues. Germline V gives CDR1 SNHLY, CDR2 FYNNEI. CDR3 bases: TGTGCCAGCAGTAGACTAGCGGGGGGCACCTACGAGCAGTACTTC. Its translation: CASSRLAGGTYEQYF.

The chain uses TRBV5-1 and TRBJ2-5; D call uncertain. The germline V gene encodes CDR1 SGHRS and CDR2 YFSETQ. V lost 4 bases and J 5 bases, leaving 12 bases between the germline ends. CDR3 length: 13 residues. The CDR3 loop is CASSANVGETQYF. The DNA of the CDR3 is TGCGCCAGCAGCGCTAACGTTGGGGAGACCCAGTACTTC.

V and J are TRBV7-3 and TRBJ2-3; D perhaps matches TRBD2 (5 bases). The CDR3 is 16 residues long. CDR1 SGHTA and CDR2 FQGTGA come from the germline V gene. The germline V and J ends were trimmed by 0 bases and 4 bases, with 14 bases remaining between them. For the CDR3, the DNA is TGTGCCAGCAGCTTAACGAGGACTGTGGGCCCAGATACGCAGTATTTT. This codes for CASSLTRTVGPDTQYF.

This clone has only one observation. The CDR3 loop is CASNYQETQYF. The CDR3 coding sequence is TGTGCCAGCAACTACCAAGAGACCCAGTACTTC. V usage is TRBV5-6 and J usage is TRBJ2-5, with D unresolved. CDR3 length: 11 residues. Germline V gene data show CDR1 as SGHDT and CDR2 as YYEEEE. Trimming left V 6 bases short and J 0 bases short, with 3 bases between.

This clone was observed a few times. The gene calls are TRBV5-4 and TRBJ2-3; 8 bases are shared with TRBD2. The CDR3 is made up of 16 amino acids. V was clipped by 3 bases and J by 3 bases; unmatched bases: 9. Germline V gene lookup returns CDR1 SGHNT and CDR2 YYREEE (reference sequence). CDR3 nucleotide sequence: TGTGCCAGCAGCTCCCCAACTAGCGGAAGTACAGATACGCAGTATTTT. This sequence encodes CASSSPTSGSTDTQYF.

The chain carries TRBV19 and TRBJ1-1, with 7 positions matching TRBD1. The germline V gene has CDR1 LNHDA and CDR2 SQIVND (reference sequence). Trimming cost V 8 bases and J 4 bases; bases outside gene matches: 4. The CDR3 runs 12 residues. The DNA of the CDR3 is TGTGCCAGTTCGACAGGGAGCACTGAAGCTTTCTTT. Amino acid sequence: CASSTGSTEAFF. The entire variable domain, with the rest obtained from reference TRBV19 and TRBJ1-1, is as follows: DGGITQSPKYLFRKEGQNVTLSCEQNLNHDAMYWYRQDPGQGLRLIYYSQIVNDFQKGDIAEGYSVSREKKESFPLTVTSAQKNPTAFYLCASSTGSTEAFFGQGTRLTVV.

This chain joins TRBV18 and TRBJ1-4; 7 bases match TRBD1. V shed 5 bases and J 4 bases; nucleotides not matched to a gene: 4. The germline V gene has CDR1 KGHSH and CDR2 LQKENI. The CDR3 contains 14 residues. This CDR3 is CASSAGQNNEKLFF. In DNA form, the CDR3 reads TGTGCCAGCTCAGCGGGACAGAATAATGAAAAACTGTTTTTT. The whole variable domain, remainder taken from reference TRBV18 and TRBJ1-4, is NAGVMQNPRHLVRRRGQEARLRCSPMKGHSHVYWYRQLPEEGLKFMVYLQKENIIDESGMPKERFSAEFPKEGPSILRIQQVVRGDSAAYFCASSAGQNNEKLFFGSGTQLSVL.

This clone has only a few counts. The CDR3: CASSQVIGGENGYTF. The CDR3 region has the DNA TGCGCCAGCAGCCAAGTAATAGGGGGCGAGAATGGCTACACCTTC. V is TRBV4-3 and J is TRBJ1-2; 7 bases are a match to TRBD1. After removal of 1 base from V and 6 bases from J, the junction contained 8 bases not matched to a gene. This CDR3 region has 15 residues. The germline gives CDR1 LGHNA, CDR2 YSLEER.

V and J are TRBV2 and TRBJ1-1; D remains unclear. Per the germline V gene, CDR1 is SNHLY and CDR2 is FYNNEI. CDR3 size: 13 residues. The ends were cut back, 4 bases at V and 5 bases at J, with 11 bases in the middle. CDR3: CASSVGRDTEAFF. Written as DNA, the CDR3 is TGTGCCAGCAGTGTGGGTAGGGATACTGAAGCTTTCTTT.

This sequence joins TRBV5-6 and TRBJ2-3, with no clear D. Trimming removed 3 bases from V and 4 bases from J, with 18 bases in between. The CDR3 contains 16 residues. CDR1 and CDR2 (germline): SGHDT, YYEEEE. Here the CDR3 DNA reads TGTGCCAGCAGCTACCTCGGACCCCCCGACCCAGATACGCAGTATTTT. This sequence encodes CASSYLGPPDPDTQYF.